A selection of T cell receptor beta chains follows, all from one sample in a study of T cell responses to AZD1222 COVID-19 vaccine. TCRdb keeps only in-frame clones here, not all; method: immunoSEQ multiplex PCR. Here the sample spans about 110,000 clones, 80% to 85% being singletons. The material sequenced was peripheral blood, taken on day 0 of AZD1222 vaccination. The receptors were gathered from an adult in good health. CDR3s include the opening cysteine and the closing phenylalanine or tryptophan. Each record gives: V gene, CDR3 protein.

V: TRBV28; CDR3: CASSTTGTGGFNQPQHF
V: TRBV5-1; CDR3: CASSLPDSYNEQFF
V: TRBV28; CDR3: CASSTSPPYEQYF
V: TRBV29-1; CDR3: CSAGGWFGNTIYF
V: TRBV18; CDR3: CASSPRTLSSYNEQFF
V: TRBV6-5; CDR3: CASSYEEAYGYTF
V: TRBV29-1; CDR3: CSVTTAPISDTQYF
V: TRBV5-1; CDR3: CASSLVLAGAKNIQYF
V: TRBV19; CDR3: CASTRGVSYEQYF
V: TRBV28; CDR3: CASSLAGGRASDTQYF
V: TRBV28; CDR3: CASTPAESYNEKLFF
V: TRBV6-6; CDR3: CASSSSTVNTEAFF
V: TRBV11-2; CDR3: CASSSQGHSNTGELFF
V: TRBV7-9; CDR3: CASSSPRGQSLSYEQYF
V: TRBV11-3; CDR3: CASSFDRHDEQYF
V: TRBV19; CDR3: CASSISSVNTEAFF
V: TRBV9; CDR3: CASSVSGHRGETQYF
V: TRBV2; CDR3: CASRRAWGSTEAFF
V: TRBV12-3/TRBV12-4; CDR3: CASSFGRNTIYF
V: TRBV6-6; CDR3: CASSYHGTGINEQYF
V: TRBV5-3; CDR3: CARSLHQNLAGKEKLFF
V: TRBV6-4; CDR3: CASSGQRGDTQYF
V: TRBV18; CDR3: CASSPSHGTDTQYF
V: TRBV2; CDR3: CASSVRSGTGNQPQHF
V: TRBV6-5; CDR3: CASEGGRAPYYEQYF
V: TRBV5-6; CDR3: CASSREGQNYGYTF
V: TRBV7-9; CDR3: CASSLTDNYGYTF
V: TRBV19; CDR3: CASREDSGNTIYF
V: TRBV24-1; CDR3: CATRDNYEQYF
V: TRBV5-6; CDR3: CASSKPGQGNTEAFF
V: TRBV5-1; CDR3: CASGAGGVETQYF
V: TRBV5-8; CDR3: CASSLNRVSEQYF
V: TRBV28; CDR3: CASRPGTGGGEQFF
V: TRBV7-9; CDR3: CASSPHSGGLDNEQFF
V: TRBV5-1; CDR3: CASSSGQGNSPLHF
V: TRBV18; CDR3: CASSPSPAEKLFF
V: TRBV9; CDR3: CASSASGAEKQYF
V: TRBV6-5; CDR3: CASRKDRGPYEQYF
V: TRBV5-6; CDR3: CASSLMTGELNQPQHF
V: TRBV6-6; CDR3: CASTAAGRSDYGYTF
V: TRBV3-1/TRBV3-2; CDR3: CASSQRGQHEQYF
V: TRBV4-3; CDR3: CASSQASGTAINEQFF
V: TRBV6-2/TRBV6-3; CDR3: CASSPTGTSGRRGYNEQFF
V: TRBV5-1; CDR3: CASSTDPPGTGNTIYF
V: TRBV28; CDR3: CASSLVPATNEKLFF
V: TRBV5-4; CDR3: CASSSAGTSSHEQYF
V: TRBV7-9; CDR3: CASSLAGSTGELFF
V: TRBV10-3; CDR3: CASLAGSSYEQYF
V: TRBV18; CDR3: CASSQPPGVATNEKLFF
V: TRBV3-1/TRBV3-2; CDR3: CASSQDAGSKRPQYF
V: TRBV5-1; CDR3: CASSPGGYEKLFF
V: TRBV7-2; CDR3: CASSLGPDRGTEAFF
V: TRBV27; CDR3: CASSLSQGRVTGELFF
V: TRBV9; CDR3: CASTLGGDYNEQFF
V: TRBV5-4; CDR3: CASRQNTDTQYF
V: TRBV7-2; CDR3: CASSSGQSNQPQHF
V: TRBV7-8; CDR3: CASSLASGTKYEQYF